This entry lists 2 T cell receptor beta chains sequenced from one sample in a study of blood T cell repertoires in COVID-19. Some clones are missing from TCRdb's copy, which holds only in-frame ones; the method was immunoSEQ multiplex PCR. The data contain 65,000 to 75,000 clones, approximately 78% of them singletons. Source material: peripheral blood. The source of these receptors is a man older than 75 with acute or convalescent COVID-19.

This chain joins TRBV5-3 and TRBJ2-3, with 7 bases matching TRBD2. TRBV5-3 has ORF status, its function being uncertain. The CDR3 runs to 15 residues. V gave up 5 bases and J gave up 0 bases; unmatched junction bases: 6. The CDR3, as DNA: TGTGCCAGAAGGCATCTAGCGGAGAGCACAGATACGCAGTATTTT. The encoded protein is CARRHLAESTDTQYF.

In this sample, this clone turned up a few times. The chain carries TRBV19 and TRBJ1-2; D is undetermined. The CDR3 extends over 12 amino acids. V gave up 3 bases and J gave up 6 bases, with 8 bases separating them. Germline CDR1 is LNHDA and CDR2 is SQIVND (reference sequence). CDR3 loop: CASSIRSDGYTF. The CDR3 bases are TGTGCCAGTAGTATCAGGTCTGATGGCTACACCTTC.